The 21 T cell receptor beta chains reported below all come from one sample, sequenced in a study of blood T cell repertoires in COVID-19. Clones were sequenced by immunoSEQ multiplex PCR, and TCRdb holds only the in-frame ones, with some missing. The table shows under 300,000 clones, with about 87% occurring only once. Input material: PBMCs or T cells enriched from blood (not recorded which). All receptors derive from a woman in her fifties or sixties who had recovered from COVID-19.

The rearrangement links TRBV28 to TRBJ1-1, with 7 bases that match TRBD1. After removal of 4 bases from V and 0 bases from J, the junction contained 14 bases not matched to a gene. Germline lookup yields CDR1 MDHEN and CDR2 SYDVKM. This CDR3 region has 18 residues. This chain's CDR3 is CASSSLLTGSRLNTEAFF. CDR3 sequence (DNA): TGTGCCAGCAGTTCCCTTTTGACAGGGTCAAGGCTGAACACTGAAGCTTTCTTT. Supplemented by reference TRBV28 and TRBJ1-1, the full variable domain reads DVKVTQSSRYLVKRTGEKVFLECVQDMDHENMFWYRQDPGLGLRLIYFSYDVKMKEKGDIPEGYSVSREKKERFSLILESASTNQTSMYLCASSSLLTGSRLNTEAFFGQGTRLTVV.

V usage is TRBV6-1 and J usage is TRBJ1-2; D might be TRBD1 (6 bases). Germline CDR1 is MNHNS and CDR2 is SASEGT. The CDR3 extends over 15 amino acids. With 0 bases removed from V and 4 bases from J, the gap between germline ends came to 12 bases. The CDR3 nucleotides are TGTGCCAGCAGTGAAGCGCTTGGGGGCCCCTATGGCTACACCTTC. Its protein is CASSEALGGPYGYTF.

The chain combines TRBV27 with TRBJ1-1, with D possibly TRBD1 on 5 matching bases. CDR1 is MNHEY and CDR2 is SMNVEV in the germline V gene (reference sequence). The CDR3 is made up of 14 amino acids. The V gene lost 7 bases and the J gene lost 11 bases, with 23 bases spanning the gap. This chain's CDR3 is CASTSNPRQSRAFF. The CDR3 DNA follows: TGTGCCAGCACCTCGAACCCGCGACAGTCCCGGGCTTTCTTT.

The sample holds a few counts of this clone. CDR3 sequence reads: CASRGGVNQPQHF. CDR3 DNA: TGTGCCAGCAGGGGGGGTGTAAATCAGCCCCAGCATTTT. The chain carries TRBV6-5 and TRBJ1-5; a possible D gene is TRBD1 (5 bases). Germline CDR1 reads MNHEY; CDR2 reads SVGAGI. The CDR3 contains 13 residues. V shed 6 bases and J shed 4 bases, with 10 bases lying between them.

The chain links TRBV28 to TRBJ1-2; tentatively, D is TRBD1 (6 bases). The V and J ends lost 2 bases and 2 bases respectively, with 12 bases between them. The length of the CDR3 is 15 residues. Germline values: CDR1 MDHEN, CDR2 SYDVKM. In nucleotides, the CDR3 is TGTGCCAGCAGTTTAGTGCGGGGGGCAAACTATGGCTACACCTTC. Protein sequence: CASSLVRGANYGYTF.

The chain uses TRBV7-2 and TRBJ2-5; a possible D gene is TRBD1 (6 bases). This CDR3 is 16 amino acids long. Germline V gene data show CDR1 as SGHTA and CDR2 as FQGNSA. V lost 7 bases to trimming and J lost 7 bases, with 25 bases between them. CDR3 amino acids: CASNDIRNRPTGTQYF. CDR3 nucleotides: TGTGCCAGCAACGACATTAGGAACAGGCCGACAGGGACCCAGTACTTC.

The chain employs TRBV5-5 and TRBJ2-3, with unresolved D. The CDR3 runs 14 residues. Germline loops: CDR1 SGHKS, CDR2 YYEKEE (reference sequence). The V and J ends lost 0 bases and 3 bases respectively, with 8 bases between them. CDR3 region: CASSLVAETDTQYF. The CDR3 coding sequence is TGTGCCAGCAGCTTGGTTGCGGAGACAGATACGCAGTATTTT.

This chain uses TRBV18 with TRBJ1-1; 9 positions agree with TRBD1. Trimming at V came to 5 bases and at J to 1 base, leaving 11 bases not matched to a gene. Per the germline V gene, CDR1 is KGHSH and CDR2 is LQKENI. CDR3 length: 17 residues. CDR3 DNA: TGTGCCAGCTCATCGTTCCGGGACAGGGCTGGGAACACTGAAGCTTTCTTT. Protein product: CASSSFRDRAGNTEAFF.

This chain connects TRBV2 to TRBJ2-7; TRBD2 is a possible D gene (5 bases). V shed 6 bases and J shed 11 bases, with 26 bases lying between them. This CDR3 is 15 amino acids long. CDR1 SNHLY and CDR2 FYNNEI come from the germline V gene. CDR3 nucleotide sequence: TGTGCCAGCAGACCTGAAGGGCTGCGTACCCTGAGGGAGTACTTC. Translating gives CASRPEGLRTLREYF. Variable domain in full (rest from reference TRBV2 and TRBJ2-7): EPEVTQTPSHQVTQMGQEVILRCVPISNHLYFYWYRQILGQKVEFLVSFYNNEISEKSEIFDDQFSVERPDGSNFTLKIRSTKLEDSAMYFCASRPEGLRTLREYFGPGTRLTVT.

The V gene is TRBV28, the J gene TRBJ2-3; D is possibly TRBD1 (6 bases). CDR1 MDHEN and CDR2 SYDVKM come from the germline V gene. With 2 bases removed from V and 0 bases from J, the gap between germline ends came to 36 bases. CDR3 length: 24 residues. The CDR3, as DNA: TGTGCCAGCAGTTTAAATACGGGTAGACTGGGGGACACCCCCCGGGCGTCTAGCACAGATACGCAGTATTTT. Its translation: CASSLNTGRLGDTPRASSTDTQYF.

This clone was observed a single time. This chain joins TRBV29-1 and TRBJ2-7; a weak D match, TRBD1 (6 bases). Germline V gene data show CDR1 as SQVTM and CDR2 as ANQGSEA. Trimming stripped 4 bases from V and 4 bases from J, with 8 bases between. The CDR3 runs 11 residues. The CDR3 loop is CSVARGYEQYF. CDR3 coding DNA: TGCAGCGTTGCGAGGGGGTACGAGCAGTACTTC.

The table lists this clone with a count of one. The rearrangement uses TRBV28 and TRBJ2-7; TRBD1 matches at 12 bases. Germline assignment: CDR1 MDHEN and CDR2 SYDVKM. The V and J ends lost 6 bases and 2 bases, in that order; junction bases with no gene match: 2. The CDR3 runs to 14 residues. As DNA, the CDR3 is TGTGCCAGCAGGGGACAGGGGGCTACCTACGAGCAGTACTTC. As protein: CASRGQGATYEQYF.

The chain recombines TRBV3-1 (or the pseudogene TRBV3-2) with TRBJ1-3; 8 nucleotides agree with TRBD1. The CDR3 totals 15 residues. V was clipped by 5 bases and J by 4 bases; unmatched bases: 7. In germline, CDR1 is LGHDT, CDR2 YNNKEL (reference sequence). The CDR3 sequence: CASSTRTGTGNTIYF. Written as DNA, the CDR3 is TGTGCCAGCAGCACCCGGACAGGGACCGGAAACACCATATATTTT.

This chain links TRBV9 with TRBJ1-1, with D tentatively TRBD1 (5 bases). Trimming removed 4 bases from V and 3 bases from J, with 13 bases in between. Germline loops: CDR1 SGDLS, CDR2 YYNGEE. The CDR3 has 14 residues. CDR3 in DNA: TGTGCCAGCAGCCTTAGGGGATCGGACACTGAAGCTTTCTTT. Residues: CASSLRGSDTEAFF.

The chain carries TRBV5-5 and TRBJ2-3; TRBD2 aligns across 8 bases. The CDR3 length is 13 residues. CDR1 SGHKS and CDR2 YYEKEE come from the germline V gene (reference sequence). V gave up 0 bases and J gave up 6 bases; unmatched junction bases: 0. In DNA form, the CDR3 reads TGTGCCAGCAGCTTGGGACTAGCGGATACGCAGTATTTT. Protein sequence: CASSLGLADTQYF.

This sequence joins TRBV19 and TRBJ1-5; no reliable D call. The CDR3 spans 16 residues. CDR1 and CDR2 (germline): LNHDA, SQIVND (reference sequence). V shed 9 bases and J shed 1 base, with 19 bases lying between them. The CDR3 sequence is CASSDFSGISNQPQHF. The CDR3 DNA is TGTGCCAGCTCTGATTTTTCAGGCATCAGCAATCAGCCCCAGCATTTT.

The CDR3 nucleotides are TGTGCCAGCACCCTCCGGACTAGCGGGAGCACAGATACGCAGTATTTT. Protein sequence: CASTLRTSGSTDTQYF. The chain has TRBV21-1 and TRBJ2-3; the tabulated D call, TRBD2, remains unverified against the DNA. TRBV21-1 is designated a pseudogene. This CDR3 comprises 16 residues.

This clone has a single count. J is TRBJ1-1 and V is TRBV10-1; 10 bases match TRBD1. CDR3 length: 13 amino acids. With 6 bases clipped from V and 5 bases from J, the junction kept 3 bases outside the gene matches. Germline assignment: CDR1 WNHNN and CDR2 SYGVQD (reference sequence). The CDR3 nucleotides are TGCGCCAGCAGGCGGGACAGGGGAACTGAAGCTTTCTTT. Protein: CASRRDRGTEAFF.

The V call is TRBV9, the J call TRBJ2-1; 9 nucleotides align to TRBD2. This CDR3 has 15 amino acids. With V trimmed by 2 bases and J by 7 bases, 7 bases remained unmatched. The V gene's germline CDR1 is SGDLS and CDR2 YYNGEE. The CDR3 region has the DNA TGTGCCAGCAGCGTGGCGGGAGGGCCTGTGAATGAGCAGTTCTTC. Translating it yields CASSVAGGPVNEQFF.

This clone was observed once. The rearrangement joins TRBV7-9 to TRBJ2-1; D is unclear. CDR1 and CDR2 from the germline V gene are SEHNR and FQNEAQ (reference sequence). V lost 4 bases and J 0 bases, leaving 7 bases between the germline ends. There are 14 residues in the CDR3. The CDR3 nucleotides are TGTGCCAGCAGCTCTCTGAGCTCCTACAATGAGCAGTTCTTC. The encoded protein is CASSSLSSYNEQFF.

The chain has TRBV2 and TRBJ2-7, with 10 bases fitting TRBD1. The V and J ends lost 6 bases and 5 bases, in that order; junction bases with no gene match: 10. Germline V CDR1 and CDR2: SNHLY, FYNNEI. This CDR3 region has 15 residues. CDR3 loop: CASSIKDRGFNEQYF. The CDR3 nucleotides are TGTGCCAGCAGCATTAAGGACAGGGGGTTCAACGAGCAGTACTTC.